These T cell receptor beta chains were read from a single sample in a study of T cell clonotyping in hematopoietic cell transplantation. TCRdb's copy holds only in-frame clones and misses some; the assay was immunoSEQ multiplex PCR. The table lists 25,000 to 30,000 clones, roughly 91% of them singletons. The sequences come from peripheral blood mononuclear cells, collected before stem cell transplant. Receptor source: a man aged 50 to 60 with acute myeloid leukemia. Some clones in this sample may be carry-over from other donors' samples. Each CDR3 is given with its conserved first and last residue. The order of the fields is clone size, D gene, V gene, J gene, CDR3 DNA, CDR3 protein. D genes are given only for firm matches. A row's size may be missing; if present it is once, few, many or a size class.

clone_size: few
d_call: .
v_call: TRBV4-1
j_call: TRBJ1-2
cdr3_nt: TGCGCCAGCAGCCTAGTGCCCGGGGCCGGCTATGGCTACACCTTC
cdr3_aa: CASSLVPGAGYGYTF

clone_size: .
d_call: .
v_call: TRBV6-6
j_call: TRBJ2-3
cdr3_nt: TGTGCCAGCAGTTACTCCGGCAGGGGCACAGATACGCAGTATTTT
cdr3_aa: CASSYSGRGTDTQYF

clone_size: .
d_call: .
v_call: TRBV7-2
j_call: TRBJ2-7
cdr3_nt: TGTGCCAGCAGCCCCCTACCCTACGAGCAGTACTTC
cdr3_aa: CASSPLPYEQYF

clone_size: .
d_call: TRBD1
v_call: TRBV4-3
j_call: TRBJ2-3
cdr3_nt: TGCGCCAGCAGCCAAGGACAGGGGATGACAGATACGCAGTATTTT
cdr3_aa: CASSQGQGMTDTQYF

clone_size: .
d_call: .
v_call: TRBV7-8
j_call: TRBJ2-1
cdr3_nt: TGTGCCAGCAGCTTAGCCGGAGGGAAGCAGTTCTTC
cdr3_aa: CASSLAGGKQFF

clone_size: once
d_call: .
v_call: TRBV5-1
j_call: TRBJ2-3
cdr3_nt: TGCGCCAGCGCGGTTACAGCTAATCCCACAGATACGCAGTATTTT
cdr3_aa: CASAVTANPTDTQYF

clone_size: .
d_call: .
v_call: TRBV5-6
j_call: TRBJ1-2
cdr3_nt: TGTGCCAGCAGCCCTGGACCGACTAACTATGGCTACACCTTC
cdr3_aa: CASSPGPTNYGYTF

clone_size: .
d_call: .
v_call: TRBV15
j_call: TRBJ1-6
cdr3_nt: TGTGCCACCAGCAGAGATGCGAACAGAAATTCACCCCTCCACTTT
cdr3_aa: CATSRDANRNSPLHF

clone_size: .
d_call: .
v_call: TRBV30
j_call: TRBJ1-5
cdr3_nt: TGTGCCTGGAGTGTTAAAGGGGGCAATCAGCCCCAGCATTTT
cdr3_aa: CAWSVKGGNQPQHF

clone_size: .
d_call: .
v_call: TRBV28
j_call: TRBJ1-2
cdr3_nt: TGTGCCAGCAGTTTATTCCAGGGGCGCGGCTACACCTTC
cdr3_aa: CASSLFQGRGYTF

clone_size: once
d_call: .
v_call: TRBV5-1
j_call: TRBJ1-2
cdr3_nt: TGCGCCAGCAGTTACGACGGGAGTAACTATGGCTACACCTTC
cdr3_aa: CASSYDGSNYGYTF

clone_size: .
d_call: .
v_call: TRBV7-9
j_call: TRBJ1-2
cdr3_nt: TGTGCCAGCAGCTTAGAGTGGGATGGCTACACCTTC
cdr3_aa: CASSLEWDGYTF

clone_size: .
d_call: TRBD1
v_call: TRBV7-2
j_call: TRBJ1-2
cdr3_nt: TGTGCCAGCAGCCCAACGACAGGGGTCATGGGCGATGGCTACACCTTC
cdr3_aa: CASSPTTGVMGDGYTF

clone_size: .
d_call: .
v_call: TRBV27
j_call: TRBJ1-5
cdr3_nt: TGTGCCAGCAGTCCCAGACACGGTCAGCCCCAGCATTTT
cdr3_aa: CASSPRHGQPQHF

clone_size: .
d_call: TRBD1
v_call: TRBV2
j_call: TRBJ1-2
cdr3_nt: TGTGCCAGCACACCGGGACAGGGATATGGCTACACCTTC
cdr3_aa: CASTPGQGYGYTF

clone_size: .
d_call: TRBD2
v_call: TRBV5-1
j_call: TRBJ2-1
cdr3_nt: TGCGCCAGCAGCTTGAAAGAGTCTAGCGGGGGGAATGAGCAGTTCTTC
cdr3_aa: CASSLKESSGGNEQFF

clone_size: .
d_call: TRBD2
v_call: TRBV5-1
j_call: TRBJ2-7
cdr3_nt: TGCGCCAGCAGCTTGGGGACTAGCGGGAGAGGCTACGAGCAGTACTTC
cdr3_aa: CASSLGTSGRGYEQYF

clone_size: .
d_call: .
v_call: TRBV28
j_call: TRBJ2-7
cdr3_nt: TGTGCCAGCAGTTTATTGGGTTACAGCTACGAGCAGTACTTC
cdr3_aa: CASSLLGYSYEQYF

clone_size: .
d_call: .
v_call: TRBV7-2
j_call: TRBJ1-5
cdr3_nt: TGTGCCAGCAGCTTAGCCGGGGGAACGGGTCAGCCCCAGCATTTT
cdr3_aa: CASSLAGGTGQPQHF

clone_size: few
d_call: .
v_call: TRBV28
j_call: TRBJ1-1
cdr3_nt: TGTGCCAGCAGTTCCCCACGCGACAGGTACACTGAAGCTTTCTTT
cdr3_aa: CASSSPRDRYTEAFF

clone_size: .
d_call: .
v_call: TRBV7-6
j_call: TRBJ2-5
cdr3_nt: TGTGCCAGCAGCAAAATCGGCACAGTGCCCCTCGGAGAGACCCAGTACTTC
cdr3_aa: CASSKIGTVPLGETQYF

clone_size: .
d_call: .
v_call: TRBV10-3
j_call: TRBJ1-1
cdr3_nt: TGTGCCATCAGTGAGTCGCCGGCGGCCCCTGAAGCTTTCTTT
cdr3_aa: CAISESPAAPEAFF

clone_size: once
d_call: .
v_call: TRBV29-1
j_call: TRBJ2-5
cdr3_nt: TGCAGCGTTGTGAGCGTTGGGGAGACCCAGTACTTC
cdr3_aa: CSVVSVGETQYF

clone_size: .
d_call: TRBD2
v_call: TRBV10-3
j_call: TRBJ2-5
cdr3_nt: TGTGCCATCAGTGAATTAGCGGGAGGTCAGGGAGAGACCCAGTACTTC
cdr3_aa: CAISELAGGQGETQYF

clone_size: once
d_call: TRBD1
v_call: TRBV28
j_call: TRBJ1-2
cdr3_nt: TGTGCCAGCAGTTTGGGACAGGAGGGAAGTGGCTACACCTTC
cdr3_aa: CASSLGQEGSGYTF

clone_size: .
d_call: TRBD1
v_call: TRBV7-2
j_call: TRBJ1-5
cdr3_nt: TGTGCCAGCAGCTTAGGCGGGACAGGATACAATCAGCCCCAGCATTTT
cdr3_aa: CASSLGGTGYNQPQHF

clone_size: .
d_call: TRBD1
v_call: TRBV28
j_call: TRBJ2-2
cdr3_nt: TGTGCCAGCAGTTTGTGGACAGGGAACACCGGGGAGCTGTTTTTT
cdr3_aa: CASSLWTGNTGELFF

clone_size: .
d_call: .
v_call: TRBV4-3
j_call: TRBJ1-3
cdr3_nt: TGCGCCAGCAGCCAAGATGCCCCAGGGGCTGAAGGAAACACCATATATTTT
cdr3_aa: CASSQDAPGAEGNTIYF

clone_size: .
d_call: TRBD1
v_call: TRBV28
j_call: TRBJ2-7
cdr3_nt: TGTGCCAGCAGTTCCCCCGGGACAGGGATTAGCGAGCAGTACTTC
cdr3_aa: CASSSPGTGISEQYF

clone_size: few
d_call: .
v_call: TRBV7-2
j_call: TRBJ2-7
cdr3_nt: TGTGCCAGCAGCTTAGCGGGAGGACCCTACGAGCAGTACTTC
cdr3_aa: CASSLAGGPYEQYF

clone_size: few
d_call: TRBD1
v_call: TRBV7-2
j_call: TRBJ1-5
cdr3_nt: TGTGCCAGCAGCTTAGCGCCAGGGACAGGTCAGCCCCAGCATTTT
cdr3_aa: CASSLAPGTGQPQHF

clone_size: .
d_call: .
v_call: TRBV7-2
j_call: TRBJ2-3
cdr3_nt: TGTGCCAGCAGCTTAGTGGGTCTAGCGAAAGAGGATACGCAGTATTTT
cdr3_aa: CASSLVGLAKEDTQYF

clone_size: .
d_call: .
v_call: TRBV5-1
j_call: TRBJ1-4
cdr3_nt: TGCGCCAGCAGCCCCGGGGGAAAACTGTTTTTT
cdr3_aa: CASSPGGKLFF